The 22 T cell receptor beta chains below come from one sample, sequenced in a study of blood T cells in healthy people across ages. Together with a sample-barcoded 5' primer, a J-beta primer mix was included in a second PCR lasting roughly 6 to 12 cycles. From the 5' RACE reads, TCRdb called clonotypes with MiXCR, one entry per CDR3 protein. The table has 850,000 to 1,000,000 distinct CDR3 sequences, 48% seen once. Sequences were obtained from blood. The receptors originated from a man under 40 in good health.

A few counts support this clonotype. The chain recombines TRBV5-1 with TRBJ2-7; perhaps D is TRBD1 or TRBD2 (6 bases each). V was pared by 3 bases and J by 0 bases, with 10 bases between. The germline gives CDR1 SGHRS, CDR2 YFSETQ. This CDR3 region has 14 residues. The CDR3 DNA follows: TGCGCCAGCAGCTCACAGGGACTCTCCTACGAGCAGTACTTC. Translated, it gives CASSSQGLSYEQYF. Using reference TRBV5-1 and TRBJ2-7 for the parts outside the CDR3, the full variable domain is KAGVTQTPRYLIKTRGQQVTLSCSPISGHRSVSWYQQTPGQGLQFLFEYFSETQRNKGNFPGRFSGRQFSNSRSEMNVSTLELGDSALYLCASSSQGLSYEQYFGPGTRLTVT.

The chain has TRBV6-6 and TRBJ1-5, with no clear D. Trimming stripped 3 bases from V and 7 bases from J, with 7 bases between. The CDR3 covers 12 residues. Per the germline V gene, CDR1 is MNHNY and CDR2 is SVGAGI (reference sequence). CDR3 sequence reads: CASSYPEQPQHF. DNA for the CDR3: TGTGCCAGCAGTTATCCCGAGCAGCCCCAGCATTTT.

The rearrangement joins TRBV6-2 or TRBV6-3 to TRBJ1-5; D ambiguous. Trimming removed 5 bases from V and 0 bases from J, with 5 bases in between. Germline CDR1 MNHEY, CDR2 SVGEGT. The CDR3 has 13 amino acids. The CDR3 reads CASSDISNQPQHF. In DNA, the CDR3 is TGTGCCAGCAGTGACATTAGCAATCAGCCCCAGCATTTT.

CDR3 nucleotides: TGTGCCAGCAGCTTCCTCGCGGGGGCCCAGGGGACAGATACGCAGTATTTT. Amino acids: CASSFLAGAQGTDTQYF. The chain has TRBV12-3 or TRBV12-4 and TRBJ2-3, with a weak D call TRBD2 (7 bases). The length of the CDR3 is 17 residues. With 6 bases removed from V and 3 bases from J, the gap between germline ends came to 22 bases.

This clonotype was recorded a few times. This chain links TRBV7-2 with TRBJ2-3; TRBD2 is a possible D gene (5 bases). Germline V CDR1 and CDR2: SGHTA, FQGNSA. The CDR3 covers 14 residues. Deletions cut 4 bases from V and 2 bases from J, with 10 bases between. DNA for the CDR3: TGTGCCAGCAGCTCGGACTCTTCCACAGATACGCAGTATTTT. This gives the protein CASSSDSSTDTQYF.

This clonotype was seen a handful of times. The J gene is TRBJ2-1, the V gene TRBV11-3, with TRBD1 matching 10 bases. V shed 5 bases and J 8 bases; nucleotides not matched to a gene: 9. Germline CDR1 reads SGHNT; CDR2 reads YENEEA. The CDR3 runs 15 residues. The CDR3 DNA reads TGTGCCAGCAGCCCAGGGACAGGGGTATGGGATGAGCAGTTCTTC. Its translation: CASSPGTGVWDEQFF.

The chain has TRBV11-2 and TRBJ2-5, with 8 bases matching TRBD1. V gave up 3 bases and J gave up 3 bases; unmatched junction bases: 9. Looked up from germline, CDR1 is SGHAT and CDR2 is FQNNGV. This CDR3 spans 16 amino acids. Written as DNA, the CDR3 is TGTGCCAGCAGCTTTCCCCCAGGGGGCCTAGAAGAGACCCAGTACTTC. This codes for CASSFPPGGLEETQYF.

This clonotype has a handful of counts. V is TRBV12-3 or TRBV12-4 and J is TRBJ2-7, with 9 bases fitting TRBD1. The CDR3 covers 18 residues. Trimming took 5 bases from V and 3 from J; bases not matched to a gene: 17. The CDR3 DNA follows: TGTGCCAGCAGTAAGCCGGGACAGGGCGTAAGTTACGACTACGAGCAGTACTTC. It codes for CASSKPGQGVSYDYEQYF.

This clonotype was seen a handful of times. The gene calls are TRBV6-2 or TRBV6-3 and TRBJ2-5, with D hard to call. V lost 5 bases and J 1 base, leaving 8 bases between the germline ends. CDR1 and CDR2 (germline): MNHEY, SVGEGT. The CDR3 length is 13 residues. The CDR3 spells CASSELFQETQYF. For the CDR3, the DNA is TGTGCCAGCAGTGAACTCTTCCAAGAGACCCAGTACTTC.

The rearrangement uses TRBV2 and TRBJ1-4, with D hard to call. The CDR3 covers 15 residues. V was shortened by 10 bases and J by 8 bases, with 23 bases between the two germline ends. Germline assignment: CDR1 SNHLY and CDR2 FYNNEI. As DNA, the CDR3 is TGTGCCACCCTTGGAGAACGAGGCACCGGGGAAAAACTGTTTTTT. As protein: CATLGERGTGEKLFF.

This chain connects TRBV10-3 to TRBJ1-1, with 9 bases that match TRBD1. CDR3 size: 14 residues. Looked up from germline, CDR1 is ENHRY and CDR2 is SYGVKD. After removal of 6 bases from V and 1 base from J, the junction contained 3 bases not matched to a gene. In nucleotides, the CDR3 is TGTGCCATCAGCCCGGGACAGGGGAACACTGAAGCTTTCTTT. Translated: CAISPGQGNTEAFF.

This clonotype was seen ten or more times. This sequence joins TRBV5-1 and TRBJ2-1; tentative D call: TRBD1 (5 bases). The CDR3 has 16 residues. The V gene's germline CDR1 is SGHRS and CDR2 YFSETQ. Trimming removed 0 bases from V and 9 bases from J, with 19 bases in between. CDR3 loop: CASSLVSDTTSGEQFF. For the CDR3, the DNA is TGCGCCAGCAGCTTGGTATCGGACACGACCTCGGGTGAGCAGTTCTTC. The full variable domain, rest sourced from reference TRBV5-1 and TRBJ2-1, is KAGVTQTPRYLIKTRGQQVTLSCSPISGHRSVSWYQQTPGQGLQFLFEYFSETQRNKGNFPGRFSGRQFSNSRSEMNVSTLELGDSALYLCASSLVSDTTSGEQFFGPGTRLTVL.

There are a few counts of this clonotype. The chain uses TRBV5-1 and TRBJ2-3; D call uncertain. Germline V gene sequence: CDR1 SGHRS, CDR2 YFSETQ. V was trimmed by 3 bases and J by 3 bases, leaving 8 bases between them. The CDR3 sequence is 13 residues long. CDR3 residues: CASSSGQTDTQYF. Here the CDR3 DNA reads TGCGCCAGCAGCTCCGGTCAAACAGATACGCAGTATTTT. The full variable domain, its missing parts supplied by reference TRBV5-1 and TRBJ2-3, is KAGVTQTPRYLIKTRGQQVTLSCSPISGHRSVSWYQQTPGQGLQFLFEYFSETQRNKGNFPGRFSGRQFSNSRSEMNVSTLELGDSALYLCASSSGQTDTQYFGPGTRLTVL.

In regard to this clonotype: A much larger clone lies one base from this, so it may be a read error. The chain is built from TRBV10-3 and TRBJ2-3; 9 bases line up with TRBD1. This CDR3 region has 15 residues. Germline V gene data show CDR1 as ENHRY and CDR2 as SYGVKD. V trimming: 4 bases; J trimming: 4 bases; junction bases outside the gene matches: 6. The chain's CDR3 is CAISGATGGADTQYF. CDR3 nucleotide sequence: TGTGCCATCAGTGGCGCGACAGGGGGAGCAGATACGCAGTATTTT.

This clonotype was found a few times. V usage is TRBV11-2 and J usage is TRBJ2-7; D is possibly TRBD1 (6 bases). V lost 5 bases, J lost 1 base, and 12 bases lay in between. Germline V gives CDR1 SGHAT, CDR2 FQNNGV. CDR3 length: 14 amino acids. The CDR3 is CASSRDTQSYEQYF. CDR3 nucleotide sequence: TGTGCCAGCAGCCGGGACACCCAATCCTACGAGCAGTACTTC.

V is TRBV10-3 and J is TRBJ2-5; TRBD1 agrees at 7 bases. The trim removed 2 bases at V and 11 bases at J, leaving 5 bases unmatched. Germline CDR1 is ENHRY and CDR2 is SYGVKD. The CDR3 extends over 12 amino acids. CDR3 nucleotide sequence: TGTGCCATCAGTGAGGGGACAGACCGGCAGTACTTC. It encodes CAISEGTDRQYF.

On this clonotype itself: The junction shows a germline mismatch at one end, possibly a read error. The V gene is TRBV2, the J gene TRBJ2-3, with D possibly matching TRBD1 (5 bases). Germline V gene sequence: CDR1 SNHLY, CDR2 FYNNEI. This CDR3 region has 15 residues. Here the CDR3 reads CASSDRRGGTDTHYF. DNA of the CDR3: TGTGCCAGCAGTGACCGTAGGGGCGGCACAGATACGCATTATTTT.

On this clonotype: A clone one base away is much larger, so this may be a read error. The chain is built from TRBV29-1 and TRBJ2-1; the match to TRBD2 covers 10 bases. V was pared by 6 bases and J by 6 bases, with 5 bases of the junction left unmatched. This CDR3 contains 13 residues. Germline V gives CDR1 SQVTM, CDR2 ANQGSEA. CDR3 bases: TGCAGCGTCCTAGCGGGGGAGTTCAATGAGCAGTTCTTC. Encoded protein: CSVLAGEFNEQFF.

The rearrangement uses TRBV28 and TRBJ2-7, with unresolved D. The CDR3 is 12 residues long. Trimming left V 8 bases short and J 0 bases short, with 8 bases between. CDR1 and CDR2 from the germline V gene are MDHEN and SYDVKM. The CDR3: CASHGPSYEQYF. In DNA, the CDR3 is TGTGCCAGCCACGGCCCCTCCTACGAGCAGTACTTC. Filled out from reference TRBV28 and TRBJ2-7, the complete variable domain reads DVKVTQSSRYLVKRTGEKVFLECVQDMDHENMFWYRQDPGLGLRLIYFSYDVKMKEKGDIPEGYSVSREKKERFSLILESASTNQTSMYLCASHGPSYEQYFGPGTRLTVT.

The rearrangement links TRBV4-2 to TRBJ1-5, with 10 bases fitting TRBD1. Unmatched junction bases numbered 2, after V lost 1 base and J lost 5 bases. Germline values: CDR1 LGHNA, CDR2 YNFKEQ. CDR3 length: 15 residues. DNA for the CDR3: TGTGCCAGCAGCCAAGCGGGGACAGGGGATCAGCCCCAGCATTTT. It specifies CASSQAGTGDQPQHF.

V gene TRBV7-9 combines with J gene TRBJ2-7; D perhaps matches TRBD1 (6 bases). The length of the CDR3 is 14 residues. Germline values: CDR1 SEHNR, CDR2 FQNEAQ (reference sequence). Trimming took 3 bases from V and 5 from J, leaving 14 bases between them. CDR3 DNA: TGTGCCAGCAGCTTTGGACAGCGTGGGAACGAGCAGTACTTC. Its protein is CASSFGQRGNEQYF.

This chain uses TRBV6-5 with TRBJ1-2; D is uncertain. Germline CDR1 reads MNHEY; CDR2 reads SVGAGI. The CDR3 runs to 13 residues. V shed 6 bases and J shed 1 base, with 9 bases lying between them. The CDR3 loop reads CASRETFNYGYTF. CDR3 in DNA: TGTGCCAGCAGAGAGACGTTTAACTATGGCTACACCTTC.